This T cell receptor (beta chain) was captured by sequencing in a study of blood T cell repertoires in COVID-19. Original processing notes: Reference gene primer amplification in the assay estimated nucleated cell counts. The repertoire was sequenced with immunoSEQ multiplex PCR; TCRdb's copy has only in-frame clones and lacks some. That table gives V, J and clone size, and the DNA gave D and trimming. The sample yields 180,000 or so clones, approximately 84% seen once. This receptor was identified in a woman at least 80 years old with acute or convalescent COVID-19. Material: peripheral blood.

CDR3 bases: TGTGCCAGCTCCCCGACAGTTCTTAATGAAAAACTGTTTTTT. It is translated as CASSPTVLNEKLFF. This sequence joins TRBV18 and TRBJ1-4, with a weak D call TRBD1 (5 bases). Looked up from germline, CDR1 is KGHSH and CDR2 is LQKENI. The CDR3 is 14 residues long. The V and J ends lost 6 bases and 4 bases respectively, with 12 bases between them.